Here is one TCR beta chain with its context. Its antigen has not been determined. Base qualities were left out, and no much larger clone turns up one base away. This sample is drawn from a study of technical replicates of blood from a handful of donors (dated by TCRdb to 2015 to 2018). CDR1 is given as MGHRA and CDR2 as YSYEKL, both from the germline V gene. V is pared back by 6 bases and J by 3 bases, with 24 bases lying between the germline termini. Counted from cysteine to phenylalanine, this CDR3 has 17 amino acids. CDR3 DNA is the only sequence kept; it has 51 bases, read in frame from the first base. Library generation was performed with the immunoSEQ multiplex PCR assay. TCRdb limited this immuneACCESS table to in-frame rearrangements with V and J called. A share of clones is missing; checked studies link under half to unresolved V genes, and the rest is unexplained. This sample lists some 81,000 clones; 90% to 95% were detected once. The ten most abundant clones make up 0.2% to 0.25% of the sample.

The sequenced sample was T cells isolated from PBMCs. The V and J genes are TRBV4-1 and TRBJ2-7, with TRBD2 as a weak D call on 5 bases. This clonotype was sampled from a human donor in good health. The CDR3 corresponds to CASRPIYSRRENYEQYF. The DNA reads as follows: TGCGCCAGCAGACCAATCTATTCAAGACGGGAAAACTACGAGCAGTACTTC.